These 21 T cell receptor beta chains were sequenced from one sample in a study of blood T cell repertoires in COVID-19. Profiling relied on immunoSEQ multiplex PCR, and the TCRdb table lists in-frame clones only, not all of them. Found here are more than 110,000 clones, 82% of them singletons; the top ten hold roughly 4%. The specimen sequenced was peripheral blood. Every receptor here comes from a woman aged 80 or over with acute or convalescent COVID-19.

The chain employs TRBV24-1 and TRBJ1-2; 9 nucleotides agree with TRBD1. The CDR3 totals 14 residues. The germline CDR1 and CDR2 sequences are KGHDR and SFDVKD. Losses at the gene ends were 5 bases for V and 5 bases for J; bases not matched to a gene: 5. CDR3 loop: CATSGPDRGYGYTF. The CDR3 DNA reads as TGTGCCACCAGTGGGCCTGACAGGGGGTATGGCTACACCTTC.

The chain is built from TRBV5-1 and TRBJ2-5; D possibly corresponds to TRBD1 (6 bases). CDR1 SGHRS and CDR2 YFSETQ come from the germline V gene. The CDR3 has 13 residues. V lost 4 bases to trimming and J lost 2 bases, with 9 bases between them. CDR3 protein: CASSRDRQETQYF. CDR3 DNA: TGCGCCAGCAGCCGTGACAGGCAAGAGACCCAGTACTTC.

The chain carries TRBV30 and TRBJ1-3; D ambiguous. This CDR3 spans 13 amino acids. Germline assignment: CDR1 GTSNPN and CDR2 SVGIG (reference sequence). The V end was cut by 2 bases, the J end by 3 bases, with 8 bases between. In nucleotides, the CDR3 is TGTGCCTGGAGTTACCCGGTTGGAAACACCATATATTTT. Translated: CAWSYPVGNTIYF. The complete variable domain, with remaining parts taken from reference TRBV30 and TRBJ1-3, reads SQTIHQWPATLVQPVGSPLSLECTVEGTSNPNLYWYRQAAGRGLQLLFYSVGIGQISSEVPQNLSASRPQDRQFILSSKKLLLSDSGFYLCAWSYPVGNTIYFGEGSWLTVV.

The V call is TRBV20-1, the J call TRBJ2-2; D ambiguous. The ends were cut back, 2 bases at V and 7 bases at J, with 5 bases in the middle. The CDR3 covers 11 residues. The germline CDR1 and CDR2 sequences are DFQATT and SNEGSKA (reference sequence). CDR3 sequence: CSARRVGELFF. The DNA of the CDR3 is TGCAGTGCTAGACGCGTCGGGGAGCTGTTTTTT.

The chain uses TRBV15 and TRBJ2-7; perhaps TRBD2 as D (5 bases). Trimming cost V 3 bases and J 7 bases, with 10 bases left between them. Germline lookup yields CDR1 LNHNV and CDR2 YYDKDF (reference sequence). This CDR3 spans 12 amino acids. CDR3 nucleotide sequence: TGTGCCACCAGCAGTGGACTTACTGAGCAGTACTTC. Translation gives CATSSGLTEQYF.

The CDR3 is CASSIKDSSDTQYF. CDR3 nucleotides: TGTGCCAGTAGTATCAAGGATAGCTCAGATACGCAGTATTTT. This rearrangement joins TRBV19 to TRBJ2-3; D gene unclear. V was cut by 3 bases and J by 4 bases, with 11 bases left in between. From germline, CDR1 is LNHDA and CDR2 SQIVND (reference sequence). This CDR3 has 14 amino acids.

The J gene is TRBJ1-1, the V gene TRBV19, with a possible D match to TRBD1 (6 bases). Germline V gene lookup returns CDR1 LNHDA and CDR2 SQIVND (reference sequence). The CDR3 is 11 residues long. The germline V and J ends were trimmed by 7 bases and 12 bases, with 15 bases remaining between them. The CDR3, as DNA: TGTGCCAGTAAGAGGACAGAGGTAACTTTCTTT. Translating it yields CASKRTEVTFF. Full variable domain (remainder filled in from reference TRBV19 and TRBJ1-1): DGGITQSPKYLFRKEGQNVTLSCEQNLNHDAMYWYRQDPGQGLRLIYYSQIVNDFQKGDIAEGYSVSREKKESFPLTVTSAQKNPTAFYLCASKRTEVTFFGQGTRLTVV.

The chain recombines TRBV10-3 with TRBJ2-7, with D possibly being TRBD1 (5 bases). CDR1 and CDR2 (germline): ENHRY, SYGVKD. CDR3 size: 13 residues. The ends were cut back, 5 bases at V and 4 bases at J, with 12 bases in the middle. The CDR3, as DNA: TGTGCCATCAGTCGGAGAACAGGATACGAGCAGTACTTC. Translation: CAISRRTGYEQYF.

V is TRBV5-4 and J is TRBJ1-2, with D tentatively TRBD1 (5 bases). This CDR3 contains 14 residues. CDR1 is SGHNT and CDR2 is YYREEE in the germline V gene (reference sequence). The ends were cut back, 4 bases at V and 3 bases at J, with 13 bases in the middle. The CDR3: CASSPDPGDYGYTF. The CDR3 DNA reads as TGTGCCAGCAGCCCCGACCCGGGGGACTATGGCTACACCTTC.

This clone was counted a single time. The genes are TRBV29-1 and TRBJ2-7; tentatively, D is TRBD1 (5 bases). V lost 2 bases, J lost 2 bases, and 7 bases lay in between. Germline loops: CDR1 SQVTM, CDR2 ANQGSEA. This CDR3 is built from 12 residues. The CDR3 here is CSVELDTYEQYF. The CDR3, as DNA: TGCAGCGTTGAATTGGACACCTACGAGCAGTACTTC.

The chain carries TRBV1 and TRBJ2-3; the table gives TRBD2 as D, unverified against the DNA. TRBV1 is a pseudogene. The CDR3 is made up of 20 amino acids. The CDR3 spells CTSRKRPGLAGRTSTDTQYF. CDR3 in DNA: TGCACCAGCAGAAAGCGCCCGGGACTAGCGGGGAGGACGAGCACAGATACGCAGTATTTT.

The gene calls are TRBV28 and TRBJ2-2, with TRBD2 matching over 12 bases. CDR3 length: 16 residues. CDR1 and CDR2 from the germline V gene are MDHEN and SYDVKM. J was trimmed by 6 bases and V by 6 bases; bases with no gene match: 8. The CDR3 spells CASRLLAGGLAGELFF. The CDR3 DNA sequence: TGTGCCAGCAGGCTCCTAGCGGGGGGGCTGGCCGGGGAGCTGTTTTTT.

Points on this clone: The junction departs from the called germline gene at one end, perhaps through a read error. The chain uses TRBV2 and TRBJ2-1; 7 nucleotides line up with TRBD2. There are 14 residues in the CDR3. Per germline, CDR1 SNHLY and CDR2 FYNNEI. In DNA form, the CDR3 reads TGTGCCAGCAGTGAAGGGGGGGACTACGATGAGCAGTTCTTC. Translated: CASSEGGDYDEQFF. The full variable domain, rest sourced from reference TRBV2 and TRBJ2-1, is EPEVTQTPSHQVTQMGQEVILRCVPISNHLYFYWYRQILGQKVEFLVSFYNNEISEKSEIFDDQFSVERPDGSNFTLKIRSTKLEDSAMYFCASSEGGDYDEQFFGPGTRLTVL.

The CDR3 DNA sequence: TGCGCCAGCAGCTTGGCCGGGTTAGCGGGGGGCCAAGAGACCCAGTACTTC. It specifies CASSLAGLAGGQETQYF. The chain couples TRBV5-1 to TRBJ2-5, with 10 bases identical to TRBD2. This CDR3 spans 17 amino acids. Trimming removed 0 bases from V and 1 base from J; junction bases left unmatched: 6. Per germline, CDR1 SGHRS and CDR2 YFSETQ.

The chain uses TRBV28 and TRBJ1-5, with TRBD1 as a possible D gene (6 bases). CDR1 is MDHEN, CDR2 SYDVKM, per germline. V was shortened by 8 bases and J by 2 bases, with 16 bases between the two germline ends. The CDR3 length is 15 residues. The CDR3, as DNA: TGTGCCAGCTTACCCCAGGGGTTGGGCAATCAGCCCCAGCATTTT. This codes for CASLPQGLGNQPQHF.

The CDR3 DNA reads TGTGCCAGCAGCCTACTAGCGGGGGACTACGAGCAGTACTTC. Translating it yields CASSLLAGDYEQYF. The chain combines TRBV7-9 with TRBJ2-7; 11 bases agree with TRBD2. Germline CDR1 reads SEHNR; CDR2 reads FQNEAQ (reference sequence). The CDR3 extends over 14 amino acids. Germline trimming cut 5 bases from V and 3 bases from J; bases unmatched to any gene: 3.

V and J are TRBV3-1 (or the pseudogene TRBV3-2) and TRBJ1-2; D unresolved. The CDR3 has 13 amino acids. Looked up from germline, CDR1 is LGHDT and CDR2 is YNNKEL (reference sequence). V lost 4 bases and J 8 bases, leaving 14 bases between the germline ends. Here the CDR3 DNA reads TGTGCCAGCAGCCTTGAACCTCCGCGAGGCTACACCTTC. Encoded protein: CASSLEPPRGYTF.

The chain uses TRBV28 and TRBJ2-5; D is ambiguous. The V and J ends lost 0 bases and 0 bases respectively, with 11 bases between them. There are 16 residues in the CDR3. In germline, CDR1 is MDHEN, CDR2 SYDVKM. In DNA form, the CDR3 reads TGTGCCAGCAGTTTATGGCCGGTGCTGGACCAAGAGACCCAGTACTTC. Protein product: CASSLWPVLDQETQYF.

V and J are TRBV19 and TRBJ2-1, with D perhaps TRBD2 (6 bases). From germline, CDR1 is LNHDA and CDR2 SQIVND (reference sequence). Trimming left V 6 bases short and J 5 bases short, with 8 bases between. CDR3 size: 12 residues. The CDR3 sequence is CASSKRDNEQFF. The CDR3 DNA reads TGTGCCAGTAGCAAGCGGGACAATGAGCAGTTCTTC.

In nucleotides, the CDR3 is TGTGCCAGCAGCTTAGATACGAGGGCCGGCAATCAGCCCCAGCATTTT. This sequence encodes CASSLDTRAGNQPQHF. The chain couples TRBV11-2 to TRBJ1-5; D unclear. Trimming took off 0 bases at V and 2 bases at J, with 11 bases between the two ends. The length of the CDR3 is 16 residues. Germline CDR1 SGHAT, CDR2 FQNNGV.

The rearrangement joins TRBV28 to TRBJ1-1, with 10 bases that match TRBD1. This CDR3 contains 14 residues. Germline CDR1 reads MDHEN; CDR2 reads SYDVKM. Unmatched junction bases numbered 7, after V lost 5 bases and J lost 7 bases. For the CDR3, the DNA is TGTGCCAGCAGTGGAGGACAGGGGGACAGTGAAGCTTTCTTT. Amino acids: CASSGGQGDSEAFF. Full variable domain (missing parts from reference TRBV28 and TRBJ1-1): DVKVTQSSRYLVKRTGEKVFLECVQDMDHENMFWYRQDPGLGLRLIYFSYDVKMKEKGDIPEGYSVSREKKERFSLILESASTNQTSMYLCASSGGQGDSEAFFGQGTRLTVV.